This TCR beta chain came from a study of T cells in Graves' hyperthyroidism and ophthalmopathy. Study at large: It was at initial diagnosis, before any treatment, that peripheral blood was collected.

This clonotype has ten or more counts. V lost 3 bases and J lost 6, with 17 bases in between. CDR3 length equals 15 residues. Thyroid ultrasound and orbital computed tomography, with clinical symptoms and serum thyroxine and TRAb, informed diagnoses. Researchers amplified the TCR beta CDR3 regions from RNA transcripts. The HTBI primer set served for first-round RT-PCR of the TCR CDR3. TCRdb reprocessed the multiplex PCR reads via MiXCR and lists one record per CDR3 protein. The data contain fewer than 350,000 distinct CDR3 sequences, approximately 18% of them singletons. This receptor was identified in a woman in her 40s with Graves' ophthalmopathy. The V gene is TRBV12-3 or TRBV12-4, the J gene TRBJ1-1, with D perhaps matching TRBD1 (5 bases). Sequenced material: blood. CDR3 loop: CASSFGGLRGPEAFF. The DNA of the CDR3 is TGTGCCAGCAGTTTTGGGGGATTAAGGGGCCCTGAAGCTTTCTTT.